This T cell receptor beta chain was observed in a study of blood T cell repertoires in COVID-19. Study-wide context: COVID-19 samples from acute and convalescent phases originated in the United States, Italy and Spain. T cells, B-cell-depleted T cells, or PBMCs supplied cDNA or gDNA.

This clone was recorded once. Authors' data handling: Reference gene primer amplification yielded estimated nucleated cell counts. Sequencing used immunoSEQ multiplex PCR; TCRdb keeps in-frame clones, though not all of them. V and J calls plus clone size are reproduced from that table; the DNA served to infer D and trimming. The data contain over 95,000 clones, more than 80% of them singletons. Germline V gene data show CDR1 as SGDLS and CDR2 as YYNGEE. The CDR3 totals 15 residues. V was cut by 0 bases and J by 1 base, with 7 bases left in between. What was sequenced was peripheral blood. The genes are TRBV9 and TRBJ2-2; perhaps TRBD1 as D (6 bases). The TCR was taken from a woman in her fifties or sixties with acute or convalescent COVID-19. This chain's CDR3 is CASSVVGGNTGELFF. CDR3 coding DNA: TGTGCCAGCAGCGTAGTAGGGGGGAACACCGGGGAGCTGTTTTTT.